This TCR beta chain was captured in a study of shared clonotypes between healthy human individuals (dated by TCRdb to between 2020 and 2021). For context, the study as a whole: The cohort included three men and a couple of women between 18 and 49 years of age. For each donor, CD4 naive and CD4 memory were each given three plates, CD8 naive was given two plates, and CD8 memory was given one plate. To estimate repertoire size and how much clonotypes are shared between individuals, the study performed deep sequencing of blood TCR repertoires from a few healthy adults. To increase sequencing depth and limit assay-specific biases, TCR repertoire library preparation and sequencing were carried out by different laboratories using diverse techniques. Per donor, leukapheresis produced somewhere between about 0.8 and 9.5 billion PBMCs.

The full study reports these points: Pairwise subsampling indicated that sequencing depth was expected to affect the degree of clonotype sharing among donors. Compared with non-shared clonotypes, the clonotypes found in all four sorted-subset donors had higher generation probabilities. Naive subsets generally had larger estimated clonotype richness than memory subsets. Across a handful of donors, roughly 5% of naive CD4, around 3.3% of naive CD8, under 2.5% of memory CD4, and under 0.45% of memory CD8 clonotypes were shared. Incomplete sequencing was indicated by rarefaction of sorted-subset datasets, despite the large sequencing depth. Sampling was restricted to blood, and TCR repertoires in tissue are likely to differ from TCR repertoires in blood. The genetic and exposure-history diversity represented was limited by the small number of donors.

After removal of 5 bases from V and 4 bases from J, the junction retains 5 bases not matched to a gene. CDR1 and CDR2 were assigned from the germline V gene as WSHSY and SAAADI. Its CDR3 holds 14 amino acids, cysteine through phenylalanine. Only the CDR3 region is kept as DNA, spanning 42 bases read in frame from base 1. As concerns this clone: This clone's antigen is unknown. No much larger clone is present one base from it, and per-base qualities are unavailable.

Using the deep immunoSEQ assay, TCR CDR3 regions were amplified from genomic DNA by multiplex PCR. For each cell subset, the extracted genomic DNA was distributed evenly across all wells of several immunoSEQ 96-well plates, and each plate served as one replicate. For sorted subsets, around 200 ng genomic DNA, equal to some 28,000 T cell genomes, was loaded into each replicate PCR. The purified libraries were quantified using a Qubit 3.0 fluorometer, sized with a Bioanalyzer 2100, and then quantified again using the KAPA Library Quantification kit. A separate single-read 150-cycle Illumina NextSeq 550 flow cell was used to sequence each immunoSEQ 96-well plate. The paper's data handling went like this. Because the immunoSEQ output held only junctional sequences and lacked quality scores, the filtering could not match the filtering applied to full-length reads. To assign V/J genes and CDR3, sequences were annotated using PyIR, a Python wrapper for IgBLAST v1.9, with IMGT germline references. Reads were filtered out if the reads had weak V/J assignments (E-value above 1e-6), no CDR3, stop codons, out-of-frame junctions, or ambiguous translated residues. A V3J clonotype was defined by an identical inferred V gene, J gene, and CDR3 amino acid sequence. Percentage overlap between repertoires was calculated by dividing the number of shared unique clonotypes by the size of the smaller repertoire. RTK rarefaction, the Chao1 estimator, and Recon v2.1 estimates of unobserved clonotypes were used to assess repertoire richness. Generation probabilities were computed with OLGA for all TCRbeta clonotypes obtained by the gDNA method from several donors. Not all clones reach the TCRdb copy of this immuneACCESS table, which keeps in-frame sequences only. Checked studies attribute under half of the gap to unresolved V genes and leave the rest unexplained. V and J calls and clone size come straight from that table; D and trimming were deduced from the DNA. The sample table contains 780,000 or so clones; only one count was recorded for about two thirds of them. The ten largest make up under 2% of the sample.

The donors were healthy, HIV-negative adults who had no recently reported acute infections or vaccinations. Every donor was a Caucasian adult residing in Nashville, Tennessee, USA. CD4+ T cells were enriched by magnetic negative selection, after which naive cells were positively selected on CD45RA and the negative fraction was taken as the memory subset. Blood was collected by leukapheresis, and PBMCs were isolated by Ficoll-Histopaque density gradient centrifugation and then cryopreserved in liquid nitrogen vapor phase. Purity and quantity of every magnetically sorted T cell population were checked by analytical flow cytometry. Genomic DNA was isolated from every sorted fraction and measured by UV absorbance on a Nanodrop 2000c.

This TCR came from a woman in her thirties in good health. The chain couples TRBV10-2 to TRBJ1-1; TRBD1 lines up with 9 middle nucleotides. The sample consisted of memory CD4+ T cells sorted from blood. The cell subset or site label here, explained by the study, means: CD45RA-negative fraction. The CDR3: CASSTRDRATEAFF. Here is the DNA: TGCGCCAGCAGTACCCGGGACAGGGCCACTGAAGCTTTCTTT.